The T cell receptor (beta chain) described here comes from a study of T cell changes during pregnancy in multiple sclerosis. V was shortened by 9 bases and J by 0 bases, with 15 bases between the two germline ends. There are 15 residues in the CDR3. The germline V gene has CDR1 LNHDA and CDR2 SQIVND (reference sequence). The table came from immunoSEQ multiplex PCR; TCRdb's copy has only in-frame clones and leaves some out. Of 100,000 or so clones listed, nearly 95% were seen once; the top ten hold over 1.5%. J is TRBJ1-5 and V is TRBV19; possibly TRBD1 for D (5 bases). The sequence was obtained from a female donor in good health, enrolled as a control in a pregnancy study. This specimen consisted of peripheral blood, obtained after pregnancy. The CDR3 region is CASLPQEYSNQPQHF. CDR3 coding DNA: TGTGCCAGCCTCCCACAGGAGTATAGCAATCAGCCCCAGCATTTT.